This T cell receptor beta chain was recovered during a study of shared clonotypes between healthy human individuals. Findings and caveats of the study: Naive CD4 clonotype sharing across a handful of donors was 4.5% to 6%. Larger richness was generally estimated for naive than memory subsets.

At a deep level, the assay was run. Clones were sequenced by immunoSEQ multiplex PCR, and TCRdb holds only the in-frame ones, with some missing. The table lists about 680,000 clones, 92% of them singletons. Concerning this clone itself: Its target is not known.

The naive CD8 subset, CD45RO-negative cells positively selected for CCR7, excluded terminally differentiated effector memory CD45RA+ cells. The V and J ends lost 0 bases and 6 bases respectively, with 6 bases between them. The CDR3 spans 13 residues. CDR1 is LNHDA and CDR2 is SQIVND in the germline V gene (reference sequence). Sequencing was performed on naive CD8+ T cells sorted from blood. This TCR derives from a man in his thirties or forties in good health. The chain combines TRBV19 with TRBJ2-1; D is unresolved. The CDR3 nucleotides read TGTGCCAGTAGTATAGATCCCCTCAATGAGCAGTTCTTC. Amino acids: CASSIDPLNEQFF.